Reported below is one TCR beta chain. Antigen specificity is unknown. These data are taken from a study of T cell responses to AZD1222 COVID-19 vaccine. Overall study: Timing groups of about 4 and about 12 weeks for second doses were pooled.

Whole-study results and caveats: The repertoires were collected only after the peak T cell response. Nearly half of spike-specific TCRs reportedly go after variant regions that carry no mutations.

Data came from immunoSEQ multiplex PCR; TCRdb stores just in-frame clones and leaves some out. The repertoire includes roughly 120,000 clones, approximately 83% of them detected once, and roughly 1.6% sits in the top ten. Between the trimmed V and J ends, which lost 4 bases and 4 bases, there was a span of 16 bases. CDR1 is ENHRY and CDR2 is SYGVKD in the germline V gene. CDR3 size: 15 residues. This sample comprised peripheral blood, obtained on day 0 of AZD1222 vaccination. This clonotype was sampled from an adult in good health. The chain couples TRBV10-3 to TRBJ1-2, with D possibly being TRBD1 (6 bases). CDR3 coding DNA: TGTGCCATCAGTGGATTTCAGGGGTGGGCCTATGGCTACACCTTC. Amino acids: CAISGFQGWAYGYTF.